The source of this TCR beta chain is a study of patients and donors after allogeneic stem cell transplantation (TCRdb year 2020). Its CDR3 holds 12 amino acids, cysteine through phenylalanine. Solely the CDR3 DNA is kept, with 36 bases framed from the first base. V gives up 5 bases and J gives up 7 bases, and the segment between their germline ends measures 7 bases. CDR1 KGHDR and CDR2 SFDVKD were looked up in the germline V gene. This clonotype was observed a handful of times. Its antigen target is currently unknown. Base qualities are not recorded, but no much larger clone differs from it by a single base. The library was generated by RT-PCR. Sequencing instrument: NextSeq 550. TCRdb reran the public reads through fastp at Q25 and MiXCR, keeping productive beta chains. Every entry covers one CDR3 protein and lists the most common genes and DNA from its rows. The sample table lists roughly 880,000 distinct CDR3 sequences, around 17% of them with a count of one. The ten largest clones represent around 6% of the sample.

The receptor was isolated from a human donor who was either an allogeneic HSCT recipient or a stem cell or donor lymphocyte infusion donor (not recorded which). It is not recorded whose cells these are; they may come from a transplant donor. This sequence uses TRBV24-1 and TRBJ2-2, with the D gene too uncertain to name. The sequenced sample consisted of blood, either unsorted or a sorted T cell fraction (not recorded which). CDR3 sequence: CATSGVGGELFF. The sequenced DNA: TGTGCCACCAGTGGCGTAGGCGGGGAGCTGTTTTTT.